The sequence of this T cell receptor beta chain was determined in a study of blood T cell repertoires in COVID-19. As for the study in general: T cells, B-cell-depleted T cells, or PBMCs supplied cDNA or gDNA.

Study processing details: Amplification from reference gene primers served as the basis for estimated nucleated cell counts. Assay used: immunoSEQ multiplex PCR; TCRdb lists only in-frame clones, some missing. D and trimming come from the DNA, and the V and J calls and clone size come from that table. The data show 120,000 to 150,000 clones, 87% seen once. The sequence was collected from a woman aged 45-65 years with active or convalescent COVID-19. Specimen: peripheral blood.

CDR3 residues: CASSLEVTGTDTQYF. CDR3 nucleotides: TGTGCCAGCAGCTTAGAGGTGACTGGCACAGATACGCAGTATTTT. V and J are TRBV7-2 and TRBJ2-3, with no clear D. The CDR3 loop spans 15 amino acids. V gave up 1 base and J gave up 1 base, with 9 bases separating them. Germline V gene sequence: CDR1 SGHTA, CDR2 FQGNSA.